The rows below give T cell receptor beta chains drawn from one sample of a study of PD-L1 blockade in urothelial cancer. Profiled with immunoSEQ multiplex PCR; TCRdb holds only in-frame clones, not every one. The sample includes 80,000 to 100,000 clones, 82% of them seen just once. This material consisted of PBMCs, taken around atezolizumab (anti-PD-L1) treatment. Receptor source: a man between 70 and 80 years old with urothelial cancer. Both conserved end residues are part of each CDR3. A D gene is named only where the DNA matches it firmly.

j_gene: TRBJ2-5
d_gene: TRBD2
len: 15
v_gene: TRBV11-2
CDR3aa: CASSFGGVRGETQYF

j_gene: TRBJ1-1
d_gene: .
len: 12
v_gene: TRBV5-1
CDR3aa: CASSLGAVEAFF

j_gene: TRBJ2-7
d_gene: TRBD1
len: 14
v_gene: TRBV4-3
CDR3aa: CASSQEGQGYEQYF

j_gene: TRBJ2-5
d_gene: TRBD2
len: 14
v_gene: TRBV5-1
CDR3aa: CASSLGGGEETQYF

j_gene: TRBJ2-3
d_gene: .
len: 15
v_gene: TRBV7-2
CDR3aa: CASSLAGSNADTQYF

j_gene: TRBJ2-5
d_gene: TRBD2
len: 14
v_gene: TRBV11-2
CDR3aa: CASSPRLAVKTQYF

j_gene: TRBJ2-7
d_gene: .
len: 17
v_gene: TRBV5-5
CDR3aa: CASSLSRGTAGIGEQYF

j_gene: TRBJ1-2
d_gene: TRBD1
len: 13
v_gene: TRBV7-9
CDR3aa: CASSHGTGYGYTF

j_gene: TRBJ2-7
d_gene: TRBD1
len: 15
v_gene: TRBV27
CDR3aa: CASSSQQGATYEQYF

j_gene: TRBJ1-5
d_gene: TRBD1
len: 13
v_gene: TRBV2
CDR3aa: CASSRDSHQPQHF

j_gene: TRBJ2-7
d_gene: TRBD1
len: 15
v_gene: TRBV19
CDR3aa: CASSFDRTGAYEQYF

j_gene: TRBJ2-1
d_gene: TRBD1
len: 15
v_gene: TRBV7-2
CDR3aa: CASRGPGQGGGEQFF

j_gene: TRBJ1-3
d_gene: TRBD1
len: 17
v_gene: TRBV18
CDR3aa: CASSPQGQGTAGNTIYF

j_gene: TRBJ1-1
d_gene: TRBD1
len: 14
v_gene: TRBV6-4
CDR3aa: CASSRDSANTEAFF

j_gene: TRBJ2-3
d_gene: TRBD2
len: 16
v_gene: TRBV6-5
CDR3aa: CASSYSSAGGRDTQYF

j_gene: TRBJ1-1
d_gene: .
len: 14
v_gene: TRBV4-1
CDR3aa: CASSLDNMNTEAFF

j_gene: TRBJ2-1
d_gene: .
len: 14
v_gene: TRBV6-5
CDR3aa: CASSYGTGSNEQFF

j_gene: TRBJ2-1
d_gene: TRBD1
len: 16
v_gene: TRBV9
CDR3aa: CASSGGQSLSYNEQFF

j_gene: TRBJ2-7
d_gene: TRBD2
len: 13
v_gene: TRBV6-1
CDR3aa: CASSANGRGVQYF

j_gene: TRBJ2-3
d_gene: TRBD1
len: 19
v_gene: TRBV9
CDR3aa: CASSPRGGDRARSSDTQYF

j_gene: TRBJ1-2
d_gene: .
len: 15
v_gene: TRBV27
CDR3aa: CASTPFRGTNYGYTF

j_gene: TRBJ1-1
d_gene: .
len: 13
v_gene: TRBV29-1
CDR3aa: CSVERTLNTEAFF

j_gene: TRBJ2-5
d_gene: TRBD1
len: 13
v_gene: TRBV7-2
CDR3aa: CASSTRDSQTQYF

j_gene: TRBJ2-7
d_gene: TRBD1
len: 16
v_gene: TRBV7-9
CDR3aa: CASSLRGGQGSYEQYF

j_gene: TRBJ2-7
d_gene: TRBD2
len: 17
v_gene: TRBV5-1
CDR3aa: CASSLTSGRAVPYEQYF

j_gene: TRBJ1-2
d_gene: TRBD1
len: 15
v_gene: TRBV5-5
CDR3aa: CASSLDGQGGYGYTF

j_gene: TRBJ2-1
d_gene: TRBD1
len: 17
v_gene: TRBV4-1
CDR3aa: CASSQGGTGVTYNEQFF

j_gene: TRBJ2-7
d_gene: TRBD1
len: 13
v_gene: TRBV6-5
CDR3aa: CASSRTGLYEQYF

j_gene: TRBJ1-1
d_gene: .
len: 15
v_gene: TRBV4-2
CDR3aa: CASSQAGTPEREAFF

j_gene: TRBJ2-3
d_gene: TRBD1
len: 15
v_gene: TRBV6-5
CDR3aa: CASSPGQGHIGTQYF

j_gene: TRBJ2-5
d_gene: TRBD2
len: 15
v_gene: TRBV5-4
CDR3aa: CASSLTSGFQETQYF

j_gene: TRBJ1-5
d_gene: .
len: 13
v_gene: TRBV4-2
CDR3aa: CASSQEGGQPQHF

j_gene: TRBJ2-7
d_gene: TRBD1
len: 16
v_gene: TRBV11-3
CDR3aa: CASSLASGQGANEQYF

j_gene: TRBJ1-2
d_gene: TRBD1
len: 15
v_gene: TRBV4-1
CDR3aa: CASSQGQVNQYGYTF

j_gene: TRBJ2-7
d_gene: TRBD2
len: 15
v_gene: TRBV29-1
CDR3aa: CSVSPGLAGVTEQYF

j_gene: TRBJ2-5
d_gene: .
len: 13
v_gene: TRBV4-2
CDR3aa: CASSQDHAETQYF

j_gene: TRBJ1-4
d_gene: .
len: 13
v_gene: TRBV30
CDR3aa: CAWNMAEREKLFF

j_gene: TRBJ2-5
d_gene: TRBD2
len: 17
v_gene: TRBV19
CDR3aa: CASSMGVGASGSETQYF

j_gene: TRBJ2-3
d_gene: .
len: 13
v_gene: TRBV19
CDR3aa: CASSIGGTDTQYF

j_gene: TRBJ1-1
d_gene: .
len: 15
v_gene: TRBV18
CDR3aa: CASSPPSGMNTEAFF

j_gene: TRBJ2-3
d_gene: .
len: 13
v_gene: TRBV6-1
CDR3aa: CAGGQYLTDTQYF

j_gene: TRBJ1-2
d_gene: .
len: 13
v_gene: TRBV10-3
CDR3aa: CAISEMEGYGYTF

j_gene: TRBJ2-3
d_gene: TRBD2
len: 18
v_gene: TRBV7-7
CDR3aa: CASSPVGGGVPFTDTQYF

j_gene: TRBJ2-7
d_gene: .
len: 14
v_gene: TRBV6-6
CDR3aa: CASTQSGRAYEQYF

j_gene: TRBJ2-5
d_gene: TRBD2
len: 15
v_gene: TRBV7-2
CDR3aa: CASSSLAGGPKTQYF

j_gene: TRBJ1-2
d_gene: TRBD1
len: 16
v_gene: TRBV2
CDR3aa: CASSRDRGILNYGYTF

j_gene: TRBJ2-1
d_gene: .
len: 15
v_gene: TRBV5-1
CDR3aa: CASSLVLGQDNEQFF

j_gene: TRBJ2-7
d_gene: TRBD2
len: 14
v_gene: TRBV5-1
CDR3aa: CASSLAGSGYEQYF

j_gene: TRBJ1-1
d_gene: .
len: 13
v_gene: TRBV5-1
CDR3aa: CASSEGGETEAFF